Sequencing of this TCR beta chain was carried out in a study of blood T cell repertoires in COVID-19 (dated by TCRdb to about 2020). For the wider study: Collaborator samples came from the United States, Italy and Spain and covered acute and convalescent phases of COVID-19. A freely available public database, intended as a resource for researchers studying the immune response to SARS-CoV-2, is where the repertoires were released. Subjects who had been exposed to COVID-19, were actively infected with it, or had recovered from it provided the deeply sampled blood TCRbeta repertoires that made up the dataset. Nearly every sample came with metadata listing a de-identified subject ID, COVID-19 status, age in years and sex. The prospective study material was composed of cDNA or gDNA derived from T cells, B-cell-depleted T cells, or PBMCs. The samples were drawn from two sources: the first 160 participants of the ongoing ImmuneRACE study, and over 950 subjects contributed by 6 global collaborators. HLA class I and class II types, where available, came from metadata supplied by the sample provider rather than from assay-based typing.

Note on this clone: The clone's antigen remains unknown. Per-base qualities were not stored, and no clone one base away is much larger.

The immunoSEQ Assay, a bias-controlled multiplex PCR, was used to amplify TCRbeta CDR3 regions from genomic DNA. As for the authors' bioinformatics: The number of nucleated cells in each sample was estimated by amplification of reference gene primers within the assay. To quantify the absolute abundance of each unique TCRbeta CDR3 rearrangement, sequence reads were collapsed and filtered. For each sample, productive Simpson clonality was calculated as the square root of Simpson's diversity index across productive rearrangements. Imported from immuneACCESS, the table was reduced by TCRdb to in-frame sequences with V and J called. These copies leave out some clones; in studies compared against another copy, an unresolved V gene accounts for under half, and the cause of the remainder is not known. Clone size and V and J calls were adopted from that table, with D and trimming inferred from the DNA. For this sample there are approximately 250,000 clones; approximately 90% appear just once. Approximately 3% of the sample is held by the ten biggest clonotypes.

Participants in the prospective study were enrolled through a virtual design, were aged about 18 to 90 years, and lived in about 25 United States geographic areas. To assign participants to cohorts, the prospective study relied on clinical history that participants themselves reported in a screening survey and a study questionnaire. Exposed participants were defined as having been in contact with someone with a PCR-confirmed or clinician-diagnosed COVID-19 case within 2 weeks of study entry. Mobile phlebotomists in the prospective study collected whole blood, serum and a nasopharyngeal or oropharyngeal swab from every participant. Prospective study participants could optionally give additional blood draws and questionnaires over an approximately 2-month period. Before DNA extraction, prospective study blood samples were shipped either frozen or at room temperature. The CDR3 runs 13 amino acids, cysteine and phenylalanine included. Only the CDR3 DNA is retained, 39 bases long and in frame from the first base.

The study at large found these results: The quantity of clinical and demographic metadata differed by source and by participant and was supplied without curation.

Sequencing used PBMCs or T cells enriched from blood (not recorded which). Recombination linked TRBV21-1 to TRBJ1-4. TRBV21-1 is recorded as a pseudogene. The receptor was isolated from a middle-aged man who had been exposed to COVID-19. The bases read TGTGCCAGCAGTGGGACTGCCCGTGAAAAACTGTTTTTT. This yields the protein CASSGTAREKLFF.